The TCR beta chain described here comes from a study of long-term antiretroviral therapy in people with HIV. Study at large: The 2015 immediate-ART recommendation was preceded by the earliest samples by about a decade.

Run at survey level, the immunoSEQ assay was version v3.0. Clones were read by immunoSEQ multiplex PCR, and TCRdb kept only the in-frame ones, dropping some. The sample includes 25,000 to 30,000 clones, 79% of them seen just once. The CDR3 is 13 residues long. The germline V gene encodes CDR1 SGHDN and CDR2 FVKESK. Trimming left V 0 bases short and J 8 bases short, with 10 bases between. The study's findings and limits: In samples taken after ART, diversity increased but remained below transplant donor control levels. There were no data on ART adherence, viral resistance or therapy changes, a gap that limits inferences about post-ART repertoire changes.

A remark on this clone: The antigen is not known.

The material sequenced was unsorted PBMCs, taken 2.1 years after starting antiretroviral therapy. The sequence was obtained from a man younger than 40 with HIV. The rearrangement joins TRBV14 to TRBJ1-2; D is possibly TRBD1 (5 bases). Here the CDR3 reads CASSQDQRGGYTF. The CDR3 nucleotides are TGTGCCAGCAGCCAAGATCAAAGGGGAGGCTACACCTTC.